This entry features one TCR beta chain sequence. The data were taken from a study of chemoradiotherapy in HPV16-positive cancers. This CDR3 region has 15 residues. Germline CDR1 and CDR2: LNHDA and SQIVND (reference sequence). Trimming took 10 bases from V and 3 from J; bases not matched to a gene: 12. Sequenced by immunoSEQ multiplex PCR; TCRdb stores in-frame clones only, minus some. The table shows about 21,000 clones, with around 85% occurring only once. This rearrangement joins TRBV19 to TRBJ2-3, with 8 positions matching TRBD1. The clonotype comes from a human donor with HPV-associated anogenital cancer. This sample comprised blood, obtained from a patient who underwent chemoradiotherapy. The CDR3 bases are TGTGCCACCATTCACCGGACAGGGCCGACAGATACGCAGTATTTT. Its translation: CATIHRTGPTDTQYF.